The TCR beta chain under discussion was sequenced for a study of blood T cell repertoires in COVID-19. Study-wide background: T cells, B-cell-depleted T cells, or PBMCs provided the cDNA or gDNA that served as material.

The data were produced by immunoSEQ multiplex PCR, yet TCRdb's version contains in-frame clones alone and is incomplete. The sample carries 130,000 or so clones, almost 85% recorded once. From germline, CDR1 is LGHNA and CDR2 YNFKEQ. The V end lost 1 base, the J end lost 4 bases, and 12 bases lay between the germline ends. There are 15 residues in the CDR3. Sequencing was carried out using peripheral blood. The chain is built from TRBV4-2 and TRBJ2-3, with D possibly matching TRBD2 (5 bases). The clonotype originates from a human donor in a cohort sampled during active COVID-19. The CDR3 coding sequence is TGTGCCAGCAGCCAAGCCACCCACGGGGCAGATACGCAGTATTTT. Translation: CASSQATHGADTQYF.